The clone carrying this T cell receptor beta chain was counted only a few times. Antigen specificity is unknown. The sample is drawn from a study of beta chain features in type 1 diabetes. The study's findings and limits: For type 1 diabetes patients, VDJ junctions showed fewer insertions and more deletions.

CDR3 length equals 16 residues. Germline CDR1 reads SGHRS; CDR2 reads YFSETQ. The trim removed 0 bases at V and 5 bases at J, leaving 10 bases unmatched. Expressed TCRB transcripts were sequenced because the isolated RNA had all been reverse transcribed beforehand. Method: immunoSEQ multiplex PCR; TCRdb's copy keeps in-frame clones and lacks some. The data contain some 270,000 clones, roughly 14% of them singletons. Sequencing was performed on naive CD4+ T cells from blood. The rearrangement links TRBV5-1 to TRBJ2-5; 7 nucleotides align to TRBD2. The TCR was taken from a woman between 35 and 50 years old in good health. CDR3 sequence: CASSLEGLAEGETQYF. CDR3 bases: TGCGCCAGCAGCTTGGAGGGGCTAGCGGAGGGGGAGACCCAGTACTTC.